The 8 T cell receptor beta chains below were found in one sample sequenced in a study of blood T cells in healthy people across ages. Primers used in a second PCR of about 6 to 12 cycles were a sample-barcoded 5' primer and a J-beta primer mix. TCRdb reanalysed the 5' RACE reads using MiXCR and keeps one entry per CDR3 protein. This repertoire shows hundreds of thousands of distinct CDR3 sequences, about 25% found once; its top ten account for roughly 10%. These same records also appear under a second study, on T cells of mothers and their children.

Sequenced input: blood. The receptor set was obtained from a boy between 10 and 17 years old in good health.

This clonotype was seen a handful of times. CDR3 region: CAWSTAYEQYF. CDR3 DNA sequence: TGTGCCTGGAGTACCGCCTACGAGCAGTACTTC. V and J are TRBV30 and TRBJ2-7; the D is unclear. The CDR3 contains 11 residues. Trimming took 2 bases from V and 2 from J, leaving 4 bases between them. CDR1 is GTSNPN and CDR2 is SVGIG in the germline V gene (reference sequence).

V is TRBV7-9 and J is TRBJ2-1; TRBD2 agrees at 11 bases. Per germline, CDR1 SEHNR and CDR2 FQNEAQ (reference sequence). The V gene end was trimmed by 1 base and the J gene end by 5 bases; junction bases not matched to a gene: 4. The CDR3 contains 16 residues. This CDR3 is CASSLVTSGTNNEQFF. For the CDR3, the DNA is TGTGCCAGCAGCTTAGTGACTAGCGGGACCAACAATGAGCAGTTCTTC.

The chain employs TRBV7-8 and TRBJ2-1; D is unresolved. Germline V lookup: CDR1 SGHVS, CDR2 FQNEAQ. CDR3 length: 18 residues. V was shortened by 1 base and J by 1 base, with 17 bases between the two germline ends. As DNA, the CDR3 is TGTGCCAGCAGCTTAGGTAGACAAAGCGTTATTTCCTACAATGAGCAGTTCTTC. As protein: CASSLGRQSVISYNEQFF. The full variable domain, with the rest looked up from reference TRBV7-8 and TRBJ2-1, is GAGVSQSPRYKVAKRGQDVALRCDPISGHVSLFWYQQALGQGPEFLTYFQNEAQLDKSGLPSDRFFAERPEGSVSTLKIQRTQQEDSAVYLCASSLGRQSVISYNEQFFGPGTRLTVL.

This clonotype appeared a few times. The chain uses TRBV29-1 and TRBJ1-4; no definite D call. From germline, CDR1 is SQVTM and CDR2 ANQGSEA. The CDR3 covers 14 residues. The V end was cut by 5 bases, the J end by 3 bases, with 13 bases between. CDR3 DNA sequence: TGCAGCGTTCAGAAGGTGCCCTCTAATGAAAAACTGTTTTTT. This encodes CSVQKVPSNEKLFF.

V is TRBV7-2 and J is TRBJ2-7, with TRBD1 matching 8 bases. Germline V lookup: CDR1 SGHTA, CDR2 FQGNSA. The CDR3 consists of 15 residues. V was clipped by 5 bases and J by 3 bases; unmatched bases: 9. The CDR3 spells CASSPRQGRGYEQYF. The CDR3 nucleotides are TGTGCCAGCAGCCCCCGACAGGGGAGAGGCTACGAGCAGTACTTC. The whole variable domain, filled in from reference TRBV7-2 and TRBJ2-7, reads GAGVSQSPSNKVTEKGKDVELRCDPISGHTALYWYRQSLGQGLEFLIYFQGNSAPDKSGLPSDRFSAERTGGSVSTLTIQRTQQEDSAVYLCASSPRQGRGYEQYFGPGTRLTVT.

Only a few counts were recorded for this clonotype. V gene TRBV2 combines with J gene TRBJ2-5, with 10 nucleotides matching TRBD1. CDR3 length: 16 amino acids. The trim removed 10 bases at V and 5 bases at J, leaving 16 bases unmatched. CDR1 and CDR2 from the germline V gene are SNHLY and FYNNEI. The CDR3 sequence is CAITKIDRGLGETQYF. Written as DNA, the CDR3 is TGTGCCATCACGAAGATCGACAGGGGGCTGGGGGAGACCCAGTACTTC.

This clonotype showed up just a few times. This chain connects TRBV11-2 to TRBJ1-1; D unresolved. The V gene lost 4 bases and the J gene lost 0 bases, with 12 bases spanning the gap. Germline CDR1 is SGHAT and CDR2 is FQNNGV. This CDR3 comprises 15 residues. Written as DNA, the CDR3 is TGTGCCAGCAGCTCGGATGCAGTCATGAACACTGAAGCTTTCTTT. Amino acid sequence: CASSSDAVMNTEAFF.

This clonotype was observed many times. The J gene is TRBJ2-5, the V gene TRBV15; 7 bases line up with TRBD1. The J call may be in error: the DNA end matches TRBJ2-7 better. The CDR3 covers 14 residues. Per germline, CDR1 LNHNV and CDR2 YYDKDF (reference sequence). The CDR3 coding sequence is TGTGCCACATTAGGGACAGAGGGGCCCTACGAGCAGTACTTC. Its protein product is CATLGTEGPYEQYF.